In this sample, the clone carrying this T cell receptor (beta chain) turned up a few times. The target antigen is unknown. The data originate from a study of T cells in localized non-small cell lung cancer. Study observations and caveats: Blood T cell density predicted longer survival; adjacent-lung clonality, shorter. For the top 100 tumor clones, a median roughly 56 also appeared in adjacent lung. Heterogeneity stays possible, as sequencing covered only one tumor region.

Data came from immunoSEQ multiplex PCR; TCRdb stores just in-frame clones and leaves some out. The sample shows about 40,000 clones, approximately 86% of them seen only once. V shed 3 bases and J 0 bases; nucleotides not matched to a gene: 6. The CDR3 has 16 amino acids. Germline CDR1 and CDR2: SGHRS and YFSETQ. The TCR was taken from a man between 18 and 49 years old with stage I lung adenocarcinoma. The chain links TRBV5-1 to TRBJ2-1; 7 bases agree with TRBD1. The sequencing used peripheral blood, collected before any cancer treatment. The CDR3 nucleotides read TGCGCCAGCAGCTACAACCCAGGGGGCTCCTACAATGAGCAGTTCTTC. Residues: CASSYNPGGSYNEQFF.